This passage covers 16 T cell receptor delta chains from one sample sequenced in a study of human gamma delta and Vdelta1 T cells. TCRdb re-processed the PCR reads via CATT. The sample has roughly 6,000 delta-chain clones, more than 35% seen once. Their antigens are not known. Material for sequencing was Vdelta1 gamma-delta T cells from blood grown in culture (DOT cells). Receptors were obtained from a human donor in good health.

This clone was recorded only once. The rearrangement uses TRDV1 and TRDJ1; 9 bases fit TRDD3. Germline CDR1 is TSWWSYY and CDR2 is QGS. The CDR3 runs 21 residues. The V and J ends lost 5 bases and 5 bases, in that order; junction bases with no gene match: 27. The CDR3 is CALGPRVVFYEDWGYEDKLIF. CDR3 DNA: TGTGCTCTTGGGCCACGGGTAGTTTTCTACGAGGACTGGGGATACGAAGATAAACTCATCTTT.

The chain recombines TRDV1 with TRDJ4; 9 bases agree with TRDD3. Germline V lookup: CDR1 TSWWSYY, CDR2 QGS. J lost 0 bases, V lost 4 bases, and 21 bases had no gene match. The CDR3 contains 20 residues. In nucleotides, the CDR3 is TGTGCTCTTGGGGTAACACCCATCCGAAGTACTGGGGGACCGGCCAGACCCCTGATCTTT. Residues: CALGVTPIRSTGGPARPLIF.

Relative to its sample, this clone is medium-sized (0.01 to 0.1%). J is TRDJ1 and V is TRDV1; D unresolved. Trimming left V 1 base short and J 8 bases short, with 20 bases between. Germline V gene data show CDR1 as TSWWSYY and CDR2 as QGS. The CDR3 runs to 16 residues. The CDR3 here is CALGERRLRNGPKLIF. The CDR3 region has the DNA TGTGCTCTTGGGGAACGTAGGCTACGGAATGGGCCCAAACTCATCTTT.

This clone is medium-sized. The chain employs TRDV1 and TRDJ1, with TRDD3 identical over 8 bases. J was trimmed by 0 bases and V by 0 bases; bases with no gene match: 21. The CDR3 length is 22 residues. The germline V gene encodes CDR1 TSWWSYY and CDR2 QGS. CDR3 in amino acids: CALGELVPCTKGYGLYTDKLIF. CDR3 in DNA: TGTGCTCTTGGGGAACTAGTCCCCTGTACCAAGGGATACGGCCTGTACACCGATAAACTCATCTTT.

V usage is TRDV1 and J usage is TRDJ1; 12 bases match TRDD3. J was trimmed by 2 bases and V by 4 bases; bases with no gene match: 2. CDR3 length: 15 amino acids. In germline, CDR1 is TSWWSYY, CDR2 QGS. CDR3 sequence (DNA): TGTGCTCTTGGGGGCCTGGGGGATACGACCGATAAACTCATCTTT. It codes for CALGGLGDTTDKLIF.

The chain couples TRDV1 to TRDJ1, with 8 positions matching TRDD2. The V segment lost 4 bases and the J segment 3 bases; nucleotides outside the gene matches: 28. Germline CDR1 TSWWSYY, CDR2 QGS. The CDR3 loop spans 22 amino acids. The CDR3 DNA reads TGTGCTCTTGGGGCCATTGTTCTTCCTACGCCCTGGGATATACAAGGCTCCGATAAACTCATCTTT. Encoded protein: CALGAIVLPTPWDIQGSDKLIF.

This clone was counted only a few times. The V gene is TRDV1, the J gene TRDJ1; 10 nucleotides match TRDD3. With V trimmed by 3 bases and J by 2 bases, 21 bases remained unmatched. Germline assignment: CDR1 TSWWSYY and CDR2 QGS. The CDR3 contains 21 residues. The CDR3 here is CALGEGIFPRHTGGSTDKLIF. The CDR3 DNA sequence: TGTGCTCTTGGGGAGGGGATCTTCCCACGCCATACTGGGGGATCTACCGATAAACTCATCTTT.

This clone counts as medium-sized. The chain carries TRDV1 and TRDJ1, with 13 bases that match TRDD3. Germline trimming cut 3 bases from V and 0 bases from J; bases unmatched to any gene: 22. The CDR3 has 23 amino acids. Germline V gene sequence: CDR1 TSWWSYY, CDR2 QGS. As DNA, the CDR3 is TGTGCTCTTGGGGAGCTTCCTACTGGGGGATACGCGTTGTCCCCTAGGTACACCGATAAACTCATCTTT. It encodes CALGELPTGGYALSPRYTDKLIF.

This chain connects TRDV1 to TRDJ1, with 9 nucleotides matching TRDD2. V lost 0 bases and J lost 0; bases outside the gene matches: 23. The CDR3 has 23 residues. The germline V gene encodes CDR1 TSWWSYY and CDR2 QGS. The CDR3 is CALGELPPSYVEYWGFNTDKLIF. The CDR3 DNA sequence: TGTGCTCTTGGGGAACTGCCCCCTTCCTACGTAGAGTACTGGGGATTTAACACCGATAAACTCATCTTT.

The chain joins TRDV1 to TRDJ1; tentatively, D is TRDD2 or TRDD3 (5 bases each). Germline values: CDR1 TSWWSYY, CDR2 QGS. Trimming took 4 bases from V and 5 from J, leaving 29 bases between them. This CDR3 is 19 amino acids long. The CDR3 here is CALGAPSEITDWRGDKLIF. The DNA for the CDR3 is TGTGCTCTTGGGGCCCCTTCGGAGATCACAGACTGGAGAGGGGATAAACTCATCTTT.

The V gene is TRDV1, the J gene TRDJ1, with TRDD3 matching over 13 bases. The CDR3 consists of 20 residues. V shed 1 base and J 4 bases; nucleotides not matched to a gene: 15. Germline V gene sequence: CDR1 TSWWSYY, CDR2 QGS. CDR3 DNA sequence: TGTGCTCTTGGGGAACCCCGTCTCTCGGGTACTGGGGGATACGGCGATAAACTCATCTTT. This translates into CALGEPRLSGTGGYGDKLIF.

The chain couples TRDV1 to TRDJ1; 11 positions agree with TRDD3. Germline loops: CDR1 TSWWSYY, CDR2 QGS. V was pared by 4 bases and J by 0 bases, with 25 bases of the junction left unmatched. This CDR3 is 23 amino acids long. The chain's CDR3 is CALGVSWSLPSYWGIGYTDKLIF. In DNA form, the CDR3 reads TGTGCTCTTGGGGTCTCTTGGAGTCTGCCCTCGTACTGGGGGATAGGTTACACCGATAAACTCATCTTT.

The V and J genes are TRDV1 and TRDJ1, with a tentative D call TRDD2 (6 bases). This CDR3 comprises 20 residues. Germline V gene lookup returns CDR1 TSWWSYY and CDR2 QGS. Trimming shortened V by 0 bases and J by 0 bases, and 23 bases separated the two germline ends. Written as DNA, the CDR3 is TGTGCTCTTGGGGAACTTCCTACTCGTACAGATAAAAAGTACACCGATAAACTCATCTTT. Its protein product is CALGELPTRTDKKYTDKLIF.

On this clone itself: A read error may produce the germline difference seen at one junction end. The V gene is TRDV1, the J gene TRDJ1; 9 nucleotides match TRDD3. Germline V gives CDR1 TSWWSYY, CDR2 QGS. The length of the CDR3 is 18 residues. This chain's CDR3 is CALEEFRYWGKHTDKLIF. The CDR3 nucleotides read TGTGCTCTTGAGGAATTCAGATACTGGGGGAAACACACCGATAAACTCATCTTT.

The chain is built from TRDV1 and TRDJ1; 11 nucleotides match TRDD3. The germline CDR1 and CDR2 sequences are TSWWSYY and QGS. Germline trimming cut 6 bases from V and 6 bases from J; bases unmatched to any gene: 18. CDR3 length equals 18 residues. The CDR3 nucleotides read TGTGCTCTTGGTAAAAGTCGGACCCTACTGGGGGATATTTATAAACTCATCTTT. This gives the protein CALGKSRTLLGDIYKLIF.

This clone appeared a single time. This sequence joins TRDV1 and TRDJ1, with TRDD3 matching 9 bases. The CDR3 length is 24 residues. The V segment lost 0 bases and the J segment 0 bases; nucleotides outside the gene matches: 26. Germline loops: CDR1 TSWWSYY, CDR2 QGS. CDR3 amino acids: CALGELYLDPTGGPGARYTDKLIF. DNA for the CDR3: TGTGCTCTTGGGGAACTCTACCTCGACCCTACTGGGGGACCGGGGGCTAGGTACACCGATAAACTCATCTTT.